Listed below are T cell receptor beta chains from one sample, sequenced in a study of cytomegalovirus exposure and HLA in healthy donors. Only in-frame clones appear in the TCRdb table, and some are missing; sequencing was by immunoSEQ multiplex PCR. Counted here are approximately 100,000 clones, 85% occurring once; the ten biggest clones make up nearly 7.5%. The sequenced sample consisted of PBMCs. The receptors shown here come from a man aged 40-49 years in good health and CMV-seropositive. Both conserved end residues are part of each CDR3. The order of the fields is D gene, clone size, J gene, V gene, CDR3 DNA, CDR3 protein. D genes are given only for firm matches. Clone sizes are given selectively: once, few, many, or a class where the clone is expanded.

- | - | TRBJ2-2 | TRBV28 | TGTGCCATGCGACCCTCAGGGTCCACCGGGGAGCTGTTTTTT | CAMRPSGSTGELFF
TRBD1 | - | TRBJ2-7 | TRBV23-1 | TGCGCCAGCAGTCGGCCGGGACAGCAAAGCTCCTACGAGCAGTACTTC | CASSRPGQQSSYEQYF
- | - | TRBJ2-3 | TRBV7-3 | TGTGCCAGCAGCTTAACGCCATTACAGACAGATACGCAGTATTTT | CASSLTPLQTDTQYF
- | - | TRBJ1-2 | TRBV4-1 | TGCGCCAGCAGCCAAGAATACTACAGGGTGGATGGAGGCTACACCTTC | CASSQEYYRVDGGYTF
TRBD1 | - | TRBJ2-7 | TRBV10-1 | TGCGCCAGCAGTGAGTCGTTAGGACAGGGGGCCAACGAGCAGTACTTC | CASSESLGQGANEQYF
- | - | TRBJ2-2 | TRBV18 | TGTGCCAGCTCACCAGAGATTGCCGGGGAGCTGTTTTTT | CASSPEIAGELFF
- | - | TRBJ1-6 | TRBV7-3 | TGTGCCAGCAGCCAACAGGGCGGCCATTCACCCCTCCACTTT | CASSQQGGHSPLHF
- | - | TRBJ2-1 | TRBV19 | TGTGCCAGTAGCCAAGCGGGCGGTGAGCAGTTCTTC | CASSQAGGEQFF
TRBD1 | few | TRBJ1-2 | TRBV7-9 | TGTGCCGTACACAGGGGGGATGGCTACACCTTC | CAVHRGDGYTF
- | - | TRBJ2-3 | TRBV7-8 | TGTGCCAGCAGCTTCCGGGCCCCTGGGGGGACAGATACGCAGTATTTT | CASSFRAPGGTDTQYF
- | - | TRBJ2-7 | TRBV15 | TGTGCCACCAGCAGAACAGGTTACGAGCAGTACTTC | CATSRTGYEQYF
TRBD1 | - | TRBJ2-7 | TRBV6-5 | TGTGCCAGCAGTTACTCTACAGGGGGCTCCTACGAGCAGTACTTC | CASSYSTGGSYEQYF
- | - | TRBJ2-3 | TRBV11-3 | TGTGCCAGCAGCTTCGGTTTTTCAGATACGCAGTATTTT | CASSFGFSDTQYF
- | - | TRBJ2-7 | TRBV19 | TGTGCCAGTAGTTCCGGCGGAATTCCCTACGAGCAGTACTTC | CASSSGGIPYEQYF
- | - | TRBJ2-5 | TRBV2 | TGTGCCAGCAGCCGGGACTTACAAGAGACCCAGTACTTC | CASSRDLQETQYF
- | - | TRBJ1-6 | TRBV2 | TGTGCCAGCAGGAATCAGGGGAACCATAATTCACCCCTCCACTTT | CASRNQGNHNSPLHF
- | - | TRBJ2-1 | TRBV19 | TGTGCCAGTAGTATAGGGAGGGCCTACAATGAGCAGTTCTTC | CASSIGRAYNEQFF
- | - | TRBJ2-1 | TRBV7-3 | TGTGCCAGCAGCTTAACAAGCGGAGATGAGCAGTTCTTC | CASSLTSGDEQFF
TRBD2 | few | TRBJ2-5 | TRBV6-4 | TGTGCCAGCAGTGAAAGCGGGGGGGCCCAAGAGACCCAGTACTTC | CASSESGGAQETQYF
- | - | TRBJ2-7 | TRBV30 | TGTGCCTCCAAAGGGGCCCTTTCCTCCTACGAGCAGTACTTC | CASKGALSSYEQYF
- | - | TRBJ2-3 | TRBV19 | TGTGCCAGTAGTATACAGCGGGGCACAGATACGCAGTATTTT | CASSIQRGTDTQYF
- | - | TRBJ2-5 | TRBV11-3 | TGTGCCAGCAGCTTGGCAAAGACAGGAGCCGAGACCCAGTACTTC | CASSLAKTGAETQYF
- | - | TRBJ1-6 | TRBV13 | TGTGCCAGCAGCACCCGCGGGGCTGTCAATTCACCCCTCCACTTT | CASSTRGAVNSPLHF
TRBD1 | - | TRBJ1-6 | TRBV6-1 | TGTGCCAGCAGTGAAGCGTTGACAGGGAGTGGTAATTCACCCCTCCACTTT | CASSEALTGSGNSPLHF
- | once | TRBJ2-7 | TRBV5-1 | TGCGCCAGCAGTTCCGGGGATTCCTACGAGCAGTACTTC | CASSSGDSYEQYF
- | few | TRBJ2-7 | TRBV11-2 | TGTGCCAGCAGCTTAGTCGGGGGACCCTACGAGCAGTACTTC | CASSLVGGPYEQYF
TRBD1 | - | TRBJ1-5 | TRBV2 | TGTGCCAGCAGCCTCACAGGGGATAGCAATCAGCCCCAGCATTTT | CASSLTGDSNQPQHF
TRBD1 | - | TRBJ2-7 | TRBV4-1 | TGCGCCAGCAGCCAAGGGACAGGGGTTAACTACGAGCAGTACTTC | CASSQGTGVNYEQYF
TRBD2 | - | TRBJ2-7 | TRBV25-1 | TGTGCCAGCAGTGAATCGGGGGGGCTGTACGAGCAGTACTTC | CASSESGGLYEQYF
- | few | TRBJ1-3 | TRBV9 | TGTGCCAGCAGCGAGAACTTCGTATTGGGAAACACCATATATTTT | CASSENFVLGNTIYF
- | - | TRBJ2-7 | TRBV9 | TGTGCCAGCAGCGTAGGAGGTGACAGTTACGGAGAGCAGTACTTC | CASSVGGDSYGEQYF
- | - | TRBJ1-2 | TRBV29-1 | TGCAGCGTTGAAGAACAGAGCTTCTATGGCTACACCTTC | CSVEEQSFYGYTF
- | - | TRBJ2-1 | TRBV18 | TGTGCCAGCCACTCCGCAAATGAGCAGTTCTTC | CASHSANEQFF
- | many | TRBJ1-5 | TRBV6-1 | TGTGCCAGCAGACTAGATAGCAATCAGCCCCAGCATTTT | CASRLDSNQPQHF
- | - | TRBJ2-3 | TRBV28 | TGTGCCAGCAGTTTGGTGGGGGCCACAGATACGCAGTATTTT | CASSLVGATDTQYF
- | - | TRBJ1-4 | TRBV28 | TGTGCCAGCAGTACCGGGACACGTGAAAAACTGTTTTTT | CASSTGTREKLFF
- | - | TRBJ2-2 | TRBV7-9 | TGTTCCAGCAGCCTGGAGACCGGGGAGCTGTTTTTT | CSSSLETGELFF
- | few | TRBJ1-5 | TRBV28 | TGTGCCAGCAGTTACCTATCGCAGGGGAATCAGCCCCAGCATTTT | CASSYLSQGNQPQHF
TRBD2 | - | TRBJ2-3 | TRBV11-1 | TGTGCCAGCAGTTCTTATAGCGGGGGCACAGATACGCAGTATTTT | CASSSYSGGTDTQYF
TRBD1 | once | TRBJ2-1 | TRBV5-6 | TGTGCCAGCACCCCGGACAGGGGGCGGGATGAGCAGTTCTTC | CASTPDRGRDEQFF
- | - | TRBJ2-3 | TRBV28 | TGTGCCAGCTGGGACTCCAGACCAGGCACAGATACGCAGTATTTT | CASWDSRPGTDTQYF
- | few | TRBJ1-4 | TRBV16 | TGTGCCAGCAGCCAGGGGCCGCCCCTTAATGAAAAACTGTTTTTT | CASSQGPPLNEKLFF
- | - | TRBJ2-7 | TRBV7-7 | TGTGCTAGCAGACTCAGACAGGCAACCTACGAGCAGTACTTC | CASRLRQATYEQYF
- | - | TRBJ1-1 | TRBV4-2 | TGTGCCAGCAGCCAAGCTTTCAGGGACACTGAAGCTTTCTTT | CASSQAFRDTEAFF
TRBD2 | - | TRBJ2-5 | TRBV5-1 | TGCGCCAGCAGCCGAGAACTAGCGGGTCAAGAGACCCAGTACTTC | CASSRELAGQETQYF
- | - | TRBJ1-6 | TRBV2 | TGTGCCTCCTCTTACACGGGGGGTAAGTCACCCCTCCACTTT | CASSYTGGKSPLHF
TRBD1 | - | TRBJ2-7 | TRBV6-1 | TGTGCCAGCCGGGACAGGGGGGGGGTCGAGCAGTACTTC | CASRDRGGVEQYF
TRBD1 | - | TRBJ1-6 | TRBV7-9 | TGTGCCAGCAGCTTGGGCCCAGGGGGCGATTCACCCCTCCACTTT | CASSLGPGGDSPLHF
TRBD1 | once | TRBJ2-2 | TRBV18 | TGTGCCAGCTCACTAAAGACAGGGGAAGTCGGGGAGCTGTTTTTT | CASSLKTGEVGELFF
- | - | TRBJ2-2 | TRBV2 | TGTGCCAGCAGTCAGGCGCCCAACACCGGGGAGCTGTTTTTT | CASSQAPNTGELFF
TRBD2 | - | TRBJ2-3 | TRBV2 | TGTGCCAGCAGGCTAACTAGCGGGCCTAACACAGATACGCAGTATTTT | CASRLTSGPNTDTQYF
TRBD2 | - | TRBJ2-3 | TRBV28 | TGTGCCAGCAGTTTAGCTAGCGGGAATCCAGATACGCAGTATTTT | CASSLASGNPDTQYF
TRBD2 | once | TRBJ2-3 | TRBV2 | TGTGCCAGCAGTGAGACTAGCGGGGGCCCAGGAGGCGCAGATACGCAGTATTTT | CASSETSGGPGGADTQYF
TRBD2 | - | TRBJ2-3 | TRBV5-1 | TGCGCCAGCAGCTTTACTAGCGGGAGTGGAGATACGCAGTATTTT | CASSFTSGSGDTQYF
TRBD1 | - | TRBJ1-5 | TRBV6-4 | TGTGCCAGCAGTCCGACAGGGACGAATCAGCCCCAGCATTTT | CASSPTGTNQPQHF